What follows describes a single T cell receptor (beta chain). These data belong to a study of cytomegalovirus exposure and HLA in healthy donors. Germline loops: CDR1 SGHVS, CDR2 FQNEAQ. The CDR3 is 19 amino acids. The junction had 18 bases not matched to a gene; V was cut back by 5 bases and J by 4 bases. Both 60 Vbeta primers and 13 Jbeta primers went into the PCR. Repertoires were generated with immunoSEQ multiplex PCR, while TCRdb's copy carries only in-frame clones and drops some. The data contain roughly 100,000 clones, approximately 60% of them seen just once; the ten biggest clones take up about a fifth.

The chain combines TRBV7-8 with TRBJ1-2, with 11 positions matching TRBD1. Sequenced: PBMCs. The TCR comes from a woman between 50 and 59 years old in good health and CMV-seropositive. CDR3 sequence: CASSPSLGQGADSVYGYTF. For the CDR3, the DNA is TGTGCCAGCAGCCCAAGCCTAGGACAGGGGGCGGACTCTGTCTATGGCTACACCTTC.